Following are 2 T cell receptor beta chains from one sample sequenced in a study of cytomegalovirus exposure and HLA in healthy donors. Researchers ran the PCR with 60 Vbeta and 13 Jbeta primers. Only in-frame clones appear in the TCRdb table, and some are missing; sequencing was by immunoSEQ multiplex PCR. The data hold approximately 93,000 clones, with approximately 79% observed a single time. Sequencing used PBMCs. The receptors come from a woman between 40 and 55 years old in good health and CMV-seronegative.

The V call is TRBV10-3, the J call TRBJ2-6; D is unclear. The germline V gene has CDR1 ENHRY and CDR2 SYGVKD. Trimming left V 2 bases short and J 0 bases short, with 5 bases between. The CDR3 has 15 amino acids. For the CDR3, the DNA is TGTGCCATCAGTGAGAGTAGCTCTGGGGCCAACGTCCTGACTTTC. Protein: CAISESSSGANVLTF.

V and J are TRBV5-5 and TRBJ1-5; TRBD1 might be the D (5 bases). The V and J ends lost 2 bases and 0 bases respectively, with 15 bases between them. This CDR3 contains 17 residues. Per germline, CDR1 SGHKS and CDR2 YYEKEE (reference sequence). The CDR3 DNA reads as TGTGCCAGCAGCTTCAGGGATTCTGCCTTTAGCAATCAGCCCCAGCATTTT. Its protein product is CASSFRDSAFSNQPQHF.